These T cell receptor beta chains were read from a single sample in a study of blood T cell repertoires in COVID-19. Here immunoSEQ multiplex PCR was the method, and the copy in TCRdb shows in-frame clones only, minus some. There are roughly 220,000 clones in the sample; around 80% occur only once, and 5% to 6.5% lies in the top ten. Sequences were obtained from peripheral blood. Source of these receptors: a woman in her fifties or sixties who had recovered from COVID-19. The conserved cysteine and the conserved F or W are not part of the CDR3 here. Clone size is stated in some rows and not others, as once, few, many or a class when expanded.

V gene,J gene,clone size,CDR3 protein
TRBV4-3,TRBJ1-1,NA,ASSQEAQGATWVNTEAF
TRBV7-8,TRBJ1-2,NA,ASSFLTAPSHYGYT
TRBV18,TRBJ1-3,NA,ASSPLGTGTGNTIY
TRBV5-1,TRBJ2-6,NA,ASSLAVGANVLT
TRBV19,TRBJ2-4,NA,ASSLAHRAKNIQY
TRBV6-5,TRBJ1-4,NA,ATHDQGRNEKLF
TRBV11-2,TRBJ2-4,NA,ASSINRDGGAKNIQY
TRBV6-5,TRBJ1-3,NA,ASSYGSGLGNTIY
TRBV11-2,TRBJ1-1,NA,ASSLELRGLNTEAF
TRBV4-2,TRBJ1-2,NA,ASSQRRNYGYT
TRBV18,TRBJ1-5,NA,ASSRDRDYQPQH
TRBV11-2,TRBJ2-7,NA,ASSLDEDTGYEQY
TRBV5-1,TRBJ1-1,NA,ASSRESPRTEAF
TRBV2,TRBJ1-5,NA,ASSENRGNQPQH
TRBV7-8,TRBJ2-2,NA,ASSPGQGVPNTGELF
TRBV5-1,TRBJ1-1,NA,ASNDRGSGGTEAF
TRBV7-3,TRBJ2-3,few,ASSFGGAGAWGDTQY
TRBV21-1,TRBJ2-2,NA,ASSKGGRGSTGELF
TRBV4-1,TRBJ2-1,once,ASSQDVGGRGEQF
TRBV4-1,TRBJ1-2,NA,ASSHIITGLYT
TRBV18,TRBJ2-1,NA,ASSATSGDNEQF
TRBV5-1,TRBJ2-1,NA,ASVSGGGAGEQF
TRBV30,TRBJ2-7,NA,AWSVKAGTYEQY
TRBV12-3/TRBV12-4,TRBJ1-1,NA,AEGGVTEAF
TRBV6-1,TRBJ2-3,NA,ASSELPTSTDTQY
TRBV5-1,TRBJ2-5,NA,ASSWTDSQETQY
TRBV19,TRBJ1-2,NA,ASIYPGTNYGYT
TRBV9,TRBJ2-5,NA,ASNLGGGTGTQY
TRBV19,TRBJ1-2,NA,ASSIDPDYGYT
TRBV5-6,TRBJ1-2,NA,ASSLLGDRGPIGYGYT
TRBV6-5,TRBJ1-6,NA,ASMMDRVNSPLH
TRBV9,TRBJ2-7,few,ASSPQGEQGIQY
TRBV5-1,TRBJ2-7,NA,ASSLQNGQGNEQY
TRBV18,TRBJ1-2,few,ASSPLGKQDYGYT
TRBV16,TRBJ1-3,NA,ASSLDSLLSSGNTIY
TRBV29-1,TRBJ1-2,NA,IGQGADGYT
TRBV28,TRBJ1-3,few,ASSLRLGNTIY